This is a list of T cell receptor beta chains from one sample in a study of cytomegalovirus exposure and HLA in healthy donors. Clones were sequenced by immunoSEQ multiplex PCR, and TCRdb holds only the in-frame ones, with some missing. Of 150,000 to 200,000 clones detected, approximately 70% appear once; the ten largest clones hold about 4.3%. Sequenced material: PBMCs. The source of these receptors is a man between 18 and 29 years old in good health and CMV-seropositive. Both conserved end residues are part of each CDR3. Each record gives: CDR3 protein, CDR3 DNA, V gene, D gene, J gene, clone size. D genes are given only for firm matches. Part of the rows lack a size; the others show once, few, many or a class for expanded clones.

CDR3 protein: CAWSAASYFNSPLHF
CDR3 DNA: TGTGCCTGGAGTGCCGCTAGTTATTTTAATTCACCCCTCCACTTT
V gene: TRBV30
D gene: .
J gene: TRBJ1-6
clone size: .

CDR3 protein: CASSLGGPLYNSPLHF
CDR3 DNA: TGCGCCAGCAGCTTGGGGGGGCCTCTATACAATTCACCCCTCCACTTT
V gene: TRBV5-1
D gene: .
J gene: TRBJ1-6
clone size: .

CDR3 protein: CSISTSGRNEQFF
CDR3 DNA: TGCAGCATTTCAACTAGCGGGAGAAATGAGCAGTTCTTC
V gene: TRBV29-1
D gene: TRBD2
J gene: TRBJ2-1
clone size: .

CDR3 protein: CASSLGLYGTGTDTQYF
CDR3 DNA: TGTGCCAGCAGCTTAGGGTTGTATGGGACAGGGACAGATACGCAGTATTTT
V gene: TRBV7-8
D gene: TRBD1
J gene: TRBJ2-3
clone size: few

CDR3 protein: CASSLGDRSTDTQYF
CDR3 DNA: TGCGCCAGCAGCTTGGGGGACAGGTCCACAGATACGCAGTATTTT
V gene: TRBV5-1
D gene: TRBD1
J gene: TRBJ2-3
clone size: .

CDR3 protein: CSVESRDSHYNEQFF
CDR3 DNA: TGCAGCGTTGAGTCTCGGGACAGCCACTACAATGAGCAGTTCTTC
V gene: TRBV29-1
D gene: TRBD1
J gene: TRBJ2-1
clone size: .

CDR3 protein: CASSHLDRTGANVLTF
CDR3 DNA: TGCGCCAGCAGCCACCTAGACCGAACTGGGGCCAACGTCCTGACTTTC
V gene: TRBV4-1
D gene: .
J gene: TRBJ2-6
clone size: .

CDR3 protein: CASSERHPDTQYF
CDR3 DNA: TGTGCCAGCAGTGAACGACATCCAGATACGCAGTATTTT
V gene: TRBV6-1
D gene: .
J gene: TRBJ2-3
clone size: few

CDR3 protein: CASSESGGGNQPQHF
CDR3 DNA: TGTGCCAGCAGCGAAAGTGGAGGCGGCAATCAGCCCCAGCATTTT
V gene: TRBV7-8
D gene: .
J gene: TRBJ1-5
clone size: .

CDR3 protein: CASSPRGTGANQETQYF
CDR3 DNA: TGTGCCAGCAGCCCTCGTGGGACGGGAGCGAATCAAGAGACCCAGTACTTC
V gene: TRBV4-2
D gene: .
J gene: TRBJ2-5
clone size: few

CDR3 protein: CASTLPGILNEKLFF
CDR3 DNA: TGTGCCAGCACGCTGCCAGGGATACTTAATGAAAAACTGTTTTTT
V gene: TRBV28
D gene: .
J gene: TRBJ1-4
clone size: .

CDR3 protein: CASSGAGGYTEAFF
CDR3 DNA: TGTGCCAGCAGTGGAGCAGGGGGCTATACTGAAGCTTTCTTT
V gene: TRBV2
D gene: TRBD1
J gene: TRBJ1-1
clone size: few

CDR3 protein: CASSPPTGGELFF
CDR3 DNA: TGTGCCAGCAGCCCTCCGACAGGCGGGGAGCTGTTTTTT
V gene: TRBV7-6
D gene: .
J gene: TRBJ2-2
clone size: .

CDR3 protein: CASSDRTARAFF
CDR3 DNA: TGTGCCAGCAGTGATCGGACAGCCAGAGCTTTCTTT
V gene: TRBV2
D gene: .
J gene: TRBJ1-1
clone size: .

CDR3 protein: CASSAELDQPQHF
CDR3 DNA: TGTGCCAGCAGTGCCGAGCTAGATCAGCCCCAGCATTTT
V gene: TRBV6-4
D gene: .
J gene: TRBJ1-5
clone size: few

CDR3 protein: CSVEGTSDLSPYNEQFF
CDR3 DNA: TGCAGCGTCGAGGGGACTAGCGACCTCTCCCCCTACAATGAGCAGTTCTTC
V gene: TRBV29-1
D gene: TRBD2
J gene: TRBJ2-1
clone size: .

CDR3 protein: CASSLVGRGSRQETQYF
CDR3 DNA: TGTGCCAGCAGCTTGGTGGGCAGGGGATCTCGGCAAGAGACCCAGTACTTC
V gene: TRBV5-4
D gene: .
J gene: TRBJ2-5
clone size: once

CDR3 protein: CASSERMGLVGYTF
CDR3 DNA: TGTGCCAGCAGTGAAAGAATGGGTCTAGTAGGCTACACCTTC
V gene: TRBV2
D gene: .
J gene: TRBJ1-2
clone size: .

CDR3 protein: CASSDSRLAAGELFF
CDR3 DNA: TGTGCCAGCAGTGACTCCCGACTAGCGGCCGGGGAGCTGTTTTTT
V gene: TRBV25-1
D gene: TRBD2
J gene: TRBJ2-2
clone size: .

CDR3 protein: CASSLGLAGQETQYF
CDR3 DNA: TGTGCCAGCAGCTTGGGACTAGCGGGACAAGAGACCCAGTACTTC
V gene: TRBV5-8
D gene: TRBD2
J gene: TRBJ2-5
clone size: .

CDR3 protein: CASSPLTGEETQYF
CDR3 DNA: TGTGCCAGCAGCCCACTGACAGGAGAAGAGACCCAGTACTTC
V gene: TRBV11-3
D gene: .
J gene: TRBJ2-5
clone size: .

CDR3 protein: CASSLDGGSQPQHF
CDR3 DNA: TGTGCCAGCAGCTTGGACGGGGGGAGTCAGCCCCAGCATTTT
V gene: TRBV5-5
D gene: .
J gene: TRBJ1-5
clone size: .

CDR3 protein: CASRTTSGRSGTQYF
CDR3 DNA: TGTGCCAGCAGGACGACTAGCGGGAGGTCAGGTACGCAGTATTTT
V gene: TRBV6-1
D gene: TRBD2
J gene: TRBJ2-3
clone size: .

CDR3 protein: CASRDGSSGNTIYF
CDR3 DNA: TGTGCCTCCCGGGACGGGAGCTCTGGAAACACCATATATTTT
V gene: TRBV10-3
D gene: .
J gene: TRBJ1-3
clone size: .

CDR3 protein: CASSLFNQPQHF
CDR3 DNA: TGTGCCAGCAGTCTCTTTAATCAGCCCCAGCATTTT
V gene: TRBV6-6
D gene: .
J gene: TRBJ1-5
clone size: few

CDR3 protein: CASSLVLAGGDANEQFF
CDR3 DNA: TGTGCCAGCAGTTTAGTACTAGCGGGGGGCGATGCCAATGAGCAGTTCTTC
V gene: TRBV27
D gene: TRBD2
J gene: TRBJ2-1
clone size: .

CDR3 protein: CASSLTGYEQFF
CDR3 DNA: TGTGCCAGCAGCTTGACAGGGTATGAGCAGTTCTTC
V gene: TRBV11-3
D gene: TRBD1
J gene: TRBJ2-1
clone size: .

CDR3 protein: CAIGTGDNQPQHF
CDR3 DNA: TGTGCCATCGGGACAGGGGACAATCAGCCCCAGCATTTT
V gene: TRBV7-9
D gene: TRBD1
J gene: TRBJ1-5
clone size: .

CDR3 protein: CASSKAGVYGYTF
CDR3 DNA: TGTGCCAGCAGCAAAGCAGGGGTCTATGGCTACACCTTC
V gene: TRBV21-1
D gene: .
J gene: TRBJ1-2
clone size: .

CDR3 protein: CASSRWGGTEAFF
CDR3 DNA: TGTGCCAGCAGCCGCTGGGGGGGGACTGAAGCTTTCTTT
V gene: TRBV5-4
D gene: .
J gene: TRBJ1-1
clone size: once

CDR3 protein: CAWSGTGNQPQHF
CDR3 DNA: TGTGCCTGGAGTGGGACGGGGAATCAGCCCCAGCATTTT
V gene: TRBV30
D gene: .
J gene: TRBJ1-5
clone size: .

CDR3 protein: CASSEVPGQGYYSNQPQHF
CDR3 DNA: TGTGCCAGCAGTGAAGTTCCGGGACAGGGCTATTATAGCAATCAGCCCCAGCATTTT
V gene: TRBV2
D gene: TRBD1
J gene: TRBJ1-5
clone size: .

CDR3 protein: CASSVEGGVTEAFF
CDR3 DNA: TGTGCCAGCAGCGTTGAGGGAGGGGTCACTGAAGCTTTCTTT
V gene: TRBV9
D gene: .
J gene: TRBJ1-1
clone size: once

CDR3 protein: CASRSQGKDEKLFF
CDR3 DNA: TGTGCCAGTAGATCACAGGGGAAGGACGAAAAACTGTTTTTT
V gene: TRBV5-6
D gene: TRBD1
J gene: TRBJ1-4
clone size: few

CDR3 protein: CASRPGSTHIEAFF
CDR3 DNA: TGTGCCAGCAGACCGGGGAGTACCCATATCGAAGCTTTCTTT
V gene: TRBV28
D gene: .
J gene: TRBJ1-1
clone size: .

CDR3 protein: CASSSSGRYADTQYF
CDR3 DNA: TGTGCCAGCAGTTCCAGCGGGAGATATGCAGATACGCAGTATTTT
V gene: TRBV27
D gene: TRBD2
J gene: TRBJ2-3
clone size: .

CDR3 protein: CASSPPVQIPNNEQFF
CDR3 DNA: TGCGCCAGCAGCCCCCCCGTACAGATCCCCAACAATGAGCAGTTCTTC
V gene: TRBV4-1
D gene: .
J gene: TRBJ2-1
clone size: .

CDR3 protein: CASSPESQRGAGDEQFF
CDR3 DNA: TGTGCCAGCAGCCCCGAATCGCAGCGGGGGGCGGGGGATGAGCAGTTCTTC
V gene: TRBV9
D gene: TRBD2
J gene: TRBJ2-1
clone size: .

CDR3 protein: CASSRRVRGQLRNTEAFF
CDR3 DNA: TGTGCCAGCAGCCGGAGGGTTAGGGGACAGCTCCGGAACACTGAAGCTTTCTTT
V gene: TRBV5-8
D gene: TRBD1
J gene: TRBJ1-1
clone size: .

CDR3 protein: CAWSGPSSSGNTIYF
CDR3 DNA: TGTGCCTGGAGTGGCCCCTCGAGCTCTGGAAACACCATATATTTT
V gene: TRBV30
D gene: .
J gene: TRBJ1-3
clone size: .

CDR3 protein: CASSAKAGTPNEQFF
CDR3 DNA: TGTGCCAGCAGCGCAAAGGCTGGGACTCCCAATGAGCAGTTCTTC
V gene: TRBV9
D gene: .
J gene: TRBJ2-1
clone size: .

CDR3 protein: CASSLVTSGRETQYF
CDR3 DNA: TGTGCCAGCAGCTTGGTGACTAGCGGGAGAGAGACCCAGTACTTC
V gene: TRBV5-4
D gene: TRBD2
J gene: TRBJ2-5
clone size: .

CDR3 protein: CASSASQGNTIYF
CDR3 DNA: TGTGCCAGTAGTGCATCCCAGGGAAACACCATATATTTT
V gene: TRBV19
D gene: .
J gene: TRBJ1-3
clone size: .

CDR3 protein: CASSLDPGAEAFF
CDR3 DNA: TGCGCCAGCAGCTTGGACCCCGGAGCTGAAGCTTTCTTT
V gene: TRBV5-1
D gene: .
J gene: TRBJ1-1
clone size: .